This note documents a single T cell receptor (beta chain) sequence. The antigen is not known. The data belong to a study of cytomegalovirus exposure and HLA in healthy donors. Study results and caveats: A few chains tied to CMV proved CMV antigen-specific in vitro.

The CDR3 is 13 residues long. V shed 7 bases, J shed 2 bases, and the junction held 4 bases outside the gene matches. The germline CDR1 and CDR2 sequences are SGHRS and YFSETQ. Researchers ran the PCR with 60 Vbeta and 13 Jbeta primers. Method: immunoSEQ multiplex PCR; TCRdb's copy keeps in-frame clones and lacks some. The sample lists under 200,000 clones, around 83% occurring once. The V call is TRBV5-1, the J call TRBJ2-7, with 9 bases aligning to TRBD1. Sample: PBMCs. The clonotype originates from a girl aged 2-10 years in good health and CMV-seropositive. The CDR3 DNA follows: TGCGCCAGCCGGGACAGGGTTACCTACGAGCAGTACTTC. Protein: CASRDRVTYEQYF.